The TCR beta chain described here comes from a study of blood T cell repertoires in COVID-19. With 3 bases removed from V and 9 bases from J, the gap between germline ends came to 18 bases. Germline V gene sequence: CDR1 MDHEN, CDR2 SYDVKM. CDR3 length equals 16 residues. Original analysis: Scientists estimated how many nucleated cells there were by amplifying reference gene primers. The table came from immunoSEQ multiplex PCR; TCRdb's copy has only in-frame clones and leaves some out. That table furnishes V, J and clone size, whereas the DNA furnished D and trimming. The sample contains around 200,000 clones, about 90% of which appear only once.

Sequencing was carried out using peripheral blood. This receptor was obtained from a man aged 45 to 65 with acute or convalescent COVID-19. This sequence joins TRBV28 and TRBJ1-6; tentative D call: TRBD1 (5 bases). The CDR3 bases are TGTGCCAGCAGTTTTATAGGCAGCCTAAGGGGTTCACCCCTCCACTTT. It yields the protein CASSFIGSLRGSPLHF. Full variable domain (missing parts from reference TRBV28 and TRBJ1-6): DVKVTQSSRYLVKRTGEKVFLECVQDMDHENMFWYRQDPGLGLRLIYFSYDVKMKEKGDIPEGYSVSREKKERFSLILESASTNQTSMYLCASSFIGSLRGSPLHFGNGTRLTVT.